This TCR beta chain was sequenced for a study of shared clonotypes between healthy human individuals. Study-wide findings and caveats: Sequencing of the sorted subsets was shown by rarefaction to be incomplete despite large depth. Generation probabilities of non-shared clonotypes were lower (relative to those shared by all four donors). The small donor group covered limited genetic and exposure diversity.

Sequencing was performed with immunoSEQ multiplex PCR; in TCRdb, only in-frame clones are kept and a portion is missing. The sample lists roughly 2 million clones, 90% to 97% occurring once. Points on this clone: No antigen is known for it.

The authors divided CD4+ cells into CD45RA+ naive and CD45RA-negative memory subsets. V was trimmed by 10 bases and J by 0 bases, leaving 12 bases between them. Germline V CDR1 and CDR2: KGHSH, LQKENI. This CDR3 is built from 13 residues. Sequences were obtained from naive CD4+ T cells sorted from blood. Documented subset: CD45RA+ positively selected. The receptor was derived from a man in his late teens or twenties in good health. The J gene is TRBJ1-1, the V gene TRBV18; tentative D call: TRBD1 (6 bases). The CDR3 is CATRGGVNTEAFF. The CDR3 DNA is TGTGCCACCCGAGGGGGGGTGAACACTGAAGCTTTCTTT.